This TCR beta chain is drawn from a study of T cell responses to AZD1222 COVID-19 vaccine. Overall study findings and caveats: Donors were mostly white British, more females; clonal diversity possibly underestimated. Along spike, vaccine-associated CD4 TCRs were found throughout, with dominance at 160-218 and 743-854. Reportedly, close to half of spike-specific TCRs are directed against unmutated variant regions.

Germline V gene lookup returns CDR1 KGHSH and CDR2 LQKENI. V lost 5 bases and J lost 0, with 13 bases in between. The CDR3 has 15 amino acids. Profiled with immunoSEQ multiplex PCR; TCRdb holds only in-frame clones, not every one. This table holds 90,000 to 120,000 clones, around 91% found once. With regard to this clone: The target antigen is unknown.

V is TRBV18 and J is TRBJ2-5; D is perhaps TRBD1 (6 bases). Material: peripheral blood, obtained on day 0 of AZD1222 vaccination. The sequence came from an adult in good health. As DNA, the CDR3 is TGTGCCAGCTCAGCTCTACAGGGAGACCAAGAGACCCAGTACTTC. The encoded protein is CASSALQGDQETQYF.